The sequence of this T cell receptor (beta chain) was determined in a study of blood T cell repertoires in COVID-19. Overall study context: Italy, Spain and the United States were the sources of the convalescent and acute COVID-19 samples. T cells, B-cell-depleted T cells, or PBMCs provided the cDNA or gDNA that served as material.

Authors' analysis steps: Amplifying reference gene primers gave estimates of nucleated cell counts. Measured with immunoSEQ multiplex PCR; TCRdb has only the in-frame clones, and not every one. V and J calls and clone size come straight from that table; D and trimming were deduced from the DNA. The table has approximately 250,000 clones, around 84% seen once. Trimming stripped 0 bases from V and 4 bases from J, with 7 bases between. There are 13 residues in the CDR3. Per germline, CDR1 MNHEY and CDR2 SVGAGI. The sequence was collected from a man aged 55 to 70 with acute or convalescent COVID-19. The specimen was peripheral blood. The chain employs TRBV6-5 and TRBJ2-7; perhaps TRBD1 as D (6 bases). CDR3 sequence reads: CASSYSQGYEQYF. CDR3 DNA sequence: TGTGCCAGCAGTTACTCACAGGGATACGAGCAGTACTTC.